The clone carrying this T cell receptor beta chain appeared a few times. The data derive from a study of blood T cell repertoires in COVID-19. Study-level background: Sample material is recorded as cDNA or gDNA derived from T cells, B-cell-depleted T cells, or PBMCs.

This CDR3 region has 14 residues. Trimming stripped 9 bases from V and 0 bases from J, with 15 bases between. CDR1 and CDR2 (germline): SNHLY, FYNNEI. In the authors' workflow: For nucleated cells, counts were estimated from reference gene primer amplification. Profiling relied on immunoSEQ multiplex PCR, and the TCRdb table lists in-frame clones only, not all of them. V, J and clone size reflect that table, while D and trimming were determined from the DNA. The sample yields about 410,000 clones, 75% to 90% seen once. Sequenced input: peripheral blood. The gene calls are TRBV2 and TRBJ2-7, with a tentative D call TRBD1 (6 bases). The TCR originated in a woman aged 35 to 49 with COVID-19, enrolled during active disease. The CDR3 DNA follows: TGTGCCAGTAGACGGGACACGATCTCCTACGAGCAGTACTTC. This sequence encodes CASRRDTISYEQYF.